The present TCR beta chain was sequenced within a study of breast tumors, draining lymph nodes, adjacent tissues. Findings and caveats of the study: Tumor repertoires ranked between lymph nodes and nontumor tissue in diversity, with V and J gene preferences. Data only fit, rather than demonstrated, lymph node origin of most tumor T cells.

Axillary draining lymph nodes of breast cancer patients supplied the node samples. Each CDR3 protein gets one entry after TCRdb re-called the multiplex PCR reads with MiXCR. This repertoire shows fewer than 300,000 distinct CDR3 sequences, about 32% found once; its top ten account for 1.2% to 1.5%. Germline V lookup: CDR1 MNHNS, CDR2 SASEGT. The CDR3 has 22 residues. J lost 2 bases, V lost 6 bases, and 24 bases had no gene match. There are many counts of this clonotype. The antigen is unknown. The chain combines TRBV6-1 with TRBJ2-3, with 12 bases aligning to TRBD2. The TCR originated in a female donor with breast cancer. Some clones in this sample may be carry-over from other donors' samples. The source material was axillary lymph node tissue. The CDR3 nucleotides read TGTGCCAGCAGGCGACTAGCGGGAGTCGGCGGTGGCTGGGGCGGGTACACAGATACGCAGTATTTT. Its protein product is CASRRLAGVGGGWGGYTDTQYF.